The source of this T cell receptor (beta chain) is a study of shared clonotypes between healthy human individuals. On the study more broadly: Participating donors consisted of two women and a few men aged 18 to 49.

The CDR3 sequence is 15 residues long. The ends lost 3 bases at V and 9 bases at J; junction bases unmatched: 8. Germline values: CDR1 WNHNN, CDR2 SYGVQD (reference sequence). Notes on the study in general: Limitation of the genetic and exposure-history diversity represented came from the few donors. Relative to clonotypes present in all four donors, those not shared had lower generation probabilities.

A note on this clone: Antigen specificity is unknown.

The protocol was immunoSEQ multiplex PCR, while the TCRdb copy is restricted to in-frame clones and leaves out a portion. The data contain roughly 2 million clones, 90% to 95% of them singletons. Sequencing was performed on naive CD4+ T cells sorted from blood. Described subset: CD45RA+ positively selected. This receptor was taken from a man aged 18 to 30 in good health. The chain employs TRBV10-1 and TRBJ2-3, with 11 positions matching TRBD2. The CDR3 here is CASSDSGTSGRTQYF. CDR3 coding DNA: TGCGCCAGCAGTGATTCCGGGACTAGCGGAAGAACGCAGTATTTT.